Detailed here is one TCR beta chain. Its antigen is undetermined. This specimen comes from a study of CD8 T cells in ankylosing spondylitis. Study-level results: Ankylosing spondylitis blood appeared to be characterized by a TCR beta motif of several highly homologous variants. Disease-linked clones bore a CD8+ phenotype and were relatively rare in peripheral blood. Before this, some motif variants had been reported in reactive arthritis synovial fluid and blood.

Library preparation for TCR beta used quantitative 5'-RACE with molecular barcodes. A single record per CDR3 protein comes from TCRdb applying MiXCR to the 5' RACE reads. This table holds 670,000 or so distinct CDR3 sequences, 15% to 20% found once. The sample taken for sequencing was blood, either unsorted or a sorted T cell fraction (not recorded which). The clonotype was recovered from a male donor with ankylosing spondylitis.

The CDR3: CASSRTSGGPDVKFF. The CDR3 DNA sequence: TGCGCCAGCAGTCGCACTAGCGGGGGGCCCGATGTGAAGTTCTTC. The chain recombines TRBV5-1 with TRBJ2-1; 12 bases line up with TRBD2. CDR3 length: 15 amino acids. J lost 14 bases, V lost 5 bases, and 14 bases had no gene match. Per germline, CDR1 SGHRS and CDR2 YFSETQ.